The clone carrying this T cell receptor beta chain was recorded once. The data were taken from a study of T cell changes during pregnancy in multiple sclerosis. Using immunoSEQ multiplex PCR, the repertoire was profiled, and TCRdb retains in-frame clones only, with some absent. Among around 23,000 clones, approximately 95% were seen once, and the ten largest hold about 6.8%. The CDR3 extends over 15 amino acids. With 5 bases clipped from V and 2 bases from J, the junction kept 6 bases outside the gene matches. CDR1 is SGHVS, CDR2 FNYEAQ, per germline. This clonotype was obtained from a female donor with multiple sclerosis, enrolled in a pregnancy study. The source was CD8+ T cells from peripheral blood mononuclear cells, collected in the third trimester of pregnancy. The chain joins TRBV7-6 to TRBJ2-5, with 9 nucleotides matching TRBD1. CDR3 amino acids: CASSPPDRGQETQYF. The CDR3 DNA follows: TGTGCCAGCAGCCCCCCCGACAGGGGGCAAGAGACCCAGTACTTC.